Sequencing of this T cell receptor (beta chain) was carried out in a study of human T cells and chemical hapten exposure. In the study overall: Patch tests put 0.01% DPC on the upper back, and the results were checked at 6 days. Alopecia areata, totalis or universalis affected patients who were mostly female. General observations from the study: The number of TCRs over 1 in 1000 frequency stayed unchanged after DPC.

TCRdb reprocessed the RACE reads via MiXCR and lists one record per CDR3 protein. The profile shows some 88,000 distinct CDR3 sequences, about 10% of them singletons. Trimming cost V 8 bases and J 6 bases; bases outside gene matches: 16. Germline V gene data show CDR1 as DFQATT and CDR2 as SNEGSKA (reference sequence). This CDR3 is 14 amino acids long. Time point in this sample: patch test 2, 6 weeks after DPC sensitization. Treatment of the sample: therapeutic diphenylcyclopropenone sensitization with weekly scalp DPC. On this clonotype itself: Its target is not known.

The specimen was whole blood, collected in connection with sensitization to the hapten diphenylcyclopropenone (DPC). The sequence came from a man aged 35-49 years with alopecia areata. Some clones in this sample may be carry-over from other donors' samples. V and J are TRBV20-1 and TRBJ2-7; 7 bases are a match to TRBD2. The CDR3 region has the DNA TGCAGTACCCCCGGCGGGCGGGAGATCGGCGAGCAGTACTTC. Protein: CSTPGGREIGEQYF.